This T cell receptor beta chain originates from a study of T cells in Graves' hyperthyroidism and ophthalmopathy. Across the study: Sampling of peripheral blood happened at initial diagnosis, prior to any treatment. Study-wide points: From stable hyperthyroidism, ophthalmopathy was separated by a 13 V-J model. Ophthalmopathy, as predicted by the model, came a median 6.5 months after the prediction.

The CDR3 extends over 14 amino acids. Trimming took off 0 bases at V and 5 bases at J, with 13 bases between the two ends. Per germline, CDR1 GTSNPN and CDR2 SVGIG (reference sequence). This clonotype was picked up many times. The antigen is undetermined. Amplification of TCR beta CDR3 regions used RNA as the template. TCR CDR3 regions were first amplified by RT-PCR with HTBI primers. TCRdb re-called the multiplex PCR reads through MiXCR, storing one row per CDR3 protein. The profile shows about 640,000 distinct CDR3 sequences, approximately 15% of them singletons. The receptor's source is a woman between 45 and 60 years old with Graves' ophthalmopathy. The chain joins TRBV30 to TRBJ2-5, with a weak D call TRBD2 (5 bases). Sequencing was carried out using blood. CDR3 DNA: TGTGCCTGGAGTGTAGGGTTTTCGGGGGAGACCCAGTACTTC. Its translation: CAWSVGFSGETQYF.